This TCR beta chain was sequenced in a study of T cells in Graves' hyperthyroidism and ophthalmopathy. TCR beta CDR3 region amplification was performed from RNA transcripts. HTBI primers were used for first-round RT-PCR of the TCR CDR3. From the multiplex PCR reads, TCRdb called clonotypes with MiXCR, one entry per CDR3 protein. The sample contains 500,000 to 600,000 distinct CDR3 sequences, 35% to 55% of which appear only once. Per the germline V gene, CDR1 is SQVTM and CDR2 is ANQGSEA. The CDR3 has 16 residues. The V and J ends lost 6 bases and 0 bases, in that order; junction bases with no gene match: 4. This clonotype was counted many times.

The sequence came from a woman between 18 and 29 years old with Graves' hyperthyroidism. Source material: peripheral blood or thyroid tissue (not recorded which). The V call is TRBV29-1, the J call TRBJ2-2; 13 nucleotides agree with TRBD2. CDR3 in amino acids: CSVRTSGRSNTGELFF. In DNA form, the CDR3 reads TGCAGCGTCAGGACTAGCGGGAGATCGAACACCGGGGAGCTGTTTTTT.